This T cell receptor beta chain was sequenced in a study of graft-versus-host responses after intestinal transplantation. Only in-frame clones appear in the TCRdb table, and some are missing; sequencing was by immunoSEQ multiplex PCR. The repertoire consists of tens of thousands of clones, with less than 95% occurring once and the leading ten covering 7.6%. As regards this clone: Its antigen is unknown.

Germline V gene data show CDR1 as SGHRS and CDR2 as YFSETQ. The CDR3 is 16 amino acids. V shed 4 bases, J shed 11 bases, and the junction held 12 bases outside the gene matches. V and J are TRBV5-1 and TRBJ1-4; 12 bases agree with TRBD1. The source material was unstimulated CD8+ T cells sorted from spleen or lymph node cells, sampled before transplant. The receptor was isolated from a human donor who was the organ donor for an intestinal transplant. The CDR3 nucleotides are TGCGCCAGCAGCCCGGAGGGACAGGGGGCTCCGGTGAAACTGTTTTTT. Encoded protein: CASSPEGQGAPVKLFF.